These 13 T cell receptor beta chains originate from one sample sequenced in a study of STAT3 mutations in large granular lymphocyte leukemia. Study observations and caveats: In T-cell large granular lymphocyte leukemia, about half of patients showed multiple immunodominant subclonotypes.

Generated by immunoSEQ multiplex PCR, the TCRdb table keeps only in-frame clones and is missing some. The sample holds about 8,700 clones; 70% to 90% are singletons and the top ten take approximately 81%. The antigens for these receptors are not known. Sequenced input: peripheral blood mononuclear cells. The receptors were gathered from a man at least 80 years old with T-cell large granular lymphocyte leukemia. Some clones in this sample may be carry-over from other donors' samples.

This clone was observed a single time. The germline gene is not matched at one end of the junction; a read error may be the cause. The J gene is TRBJ2-7, the V gene TRBV28; D is unresolved. Germline CDR1 reads MDHEN; CDR2 reads SYDVKM. CDR3 length: 18 amino acids. This chain's CDR3 is CASSFSRRSVIRSDEQYF. The CDR3 coding sequence is TGTGCCAGCAGTTTTTCTCGTCGCTCGGTAATTCGCTCCGACGAGCAGTACTTC.

This clone was counted once. The rearrangement links TRBV7-2 to TRBJ2-5; no clear D gene. V lost 3 bases to trimming and J lost 5 bases, with 10 bases between them. The CDR3 consists of 13 residues. The germline gives CDR1 SGHTA, CDR2 FQGNSA. The CDR3: CASSFGHGETQYF. DNA for the CDR3: TGTGCCAGCAGCTTCGGCCACGGGGAGACCCAGTACTTC.

The rearrangement joins TRBV19 to TRBJ2-5; D is perhaps TRBD1 (6 bases). In germline, CDR1 is LNHDA, CDR2 SQIVND (reference sequence). The germline V and J ends were trimmed by 5 bases and 7 bases, with 11 bases remaining between them. The CDR3 has 12 amino acids. The CDR3 region is CASSPSTGTQYF. The DNA of the CDR3 is TGTGCCAGTAGTCCCTCGACAGGGACCCAGTACTTC.

The chain links TRBV5-8 to TRBJ1-2, with TRBD1 as a possible D gene (5 bases). This CDR3 region has 13 residues. Germline V gene lookup returns CDR1 SGHTS and CDR2 YDEGEE. The V end was cut by 5 bases, the J end by 1 base, with 9 bases between. CDR3 in DNA: TGTGCCAGCAGACTGACAGATAACTATGGCTACACCTTC. This encodes CASRLTDNYGYTF. The whole variable domain, remainder taken from reference TRBV5-8 and TRBJ1-2, is EAGVTQSPTHLIKTRGQQATLRCSPISGHTSVYWYQQALGLGLQFLLWYDEGEERNRGNFPPRFSGRQFPNYSSELNVNALELEDSALYLCASRLTDNYGYTFGSGTRLTVV.

In this sample, this clone turned up once. The rearrangement joins TRBV28 to TRBJ1-5; D is undetermined. CDR1 MDHEN and CDR2 SYDVKM come from the germline V gene. The CDR3 runs 13 residues. The V end lost 4 bases, the J end lost 3 bases, and 7 bases lay between the germline ends. The CDR3 here is CASSYSNNQPQHF. The CDR3 nucleotides are TGTGCCAGCAGTTACAGTAACAATCAGCCCCAGCATTTT.

The chain recombines TRBV5-6 with TRBJ2-3, with D perhaps given as TRBD1 or TRBD2 (5 bases each). CDR1 and CDR2 from the germline V gene are SGHDT and YYEEEE. CDR3 length equals 17 residues. Trimming removed 0 bases from V and 9 bases from J, with 23 bases in between. Here the CDR3 DNA reads TGTGCCAGCAGCTTGGCTGGGGACCCTGGGCCCGGACGAACGCAGTATTTT. Translating it yields CASSLAGDPGPGRTQYF. The full variable domain, rest sourced from reference TRBV5-6 and TRBJ2-3, is DAGVTQSPTHLIKTRGQQVTLRCSPKSGHDTVSWYQQALGQGPQFIFQYYEEEERQRGNFPDRFSGHQFPNYSSELNVNALLLGDSALYLCASSLAGDPGPGRTQYFGPGTRLTVL.

This chain joins TRBV5-1 and TRBJ2-7; perhaps TRBD2 as D (6 bases). Trimming cost V 3 bases and J 0 bases, with 13 bases left between them. This CDR3 has 15 amino acids. From germline, CDR1 is SGHRS and CDR2 YFSETQ. The CDR3 loop reads CASSSSVRSSYEQYF. The CDR3, as DNA: TGCGCCAGCAGCTCTAGCGTTCGAAGCTCCTACGAGCAGTACTTC.

V is TRBV13 and J is TRBJ2-1; possibly TRBD1 or TRBD2 for D (5 bases each). The CDR3 has 14 residues. Germline lookup yields CDR1 PRHDT and CDR2 FYEKMQ (reference sequence). Trimming stripped 5 bases from V and 4 bases from J, with 12 bases between. The CDR3 bases are TGTGCCAGCAGCCTCCGGGGCACATACAATGAGCAGTTCTTC. Translating gives CASSLRGTYNEQFF.

V is TRBV5-6 and J is TRBJ1-1, with D maybe TRBD1 (5 bases). V lost 6 bases to trimming and J lost 2 bases, with 17 bases between them. Germline assignment: CDR1 SGHDT and CDR2 YYEEEE. The CDR3 loop spans 15 amino acids. For the CDR3, the DNA is TGTGCCAGCACCACGATTGGGGGAGGAAACACTGAAGCTTTCTTT. Protein: CASTTIGGGNTEAFF.

This clone appeared a single time. The rearrangement links TRBV7-2 to TRBJ2-5, with D possibly TRBD1 on 6 matching bases. CDR3 length: 14 residues. Trimming took off 7 bases at V and 2 bases at J, with 14 bases between the two ends. The germline V gene has CDR1 SGHTA and CDR2 FQGNSA. The CDR3 sequence is CASTKGTTQETQYF. In DNA, the CDR3 is TGTGCCAGCACCAAGGGGACAACGCAAGAGACCCAGTACTTC.

This sequence joins TRBV5-6 and TRBJ2-1, with D possibly being TRBD2 (7 bases). Germline CDR1 reads SGHDT; CDR2 reads YYEEEE. V was cut by 1 base and J by 3 bases, with 14 bases left in between. The CDR3 spans 16 residues. This CDR3 is CASSLISGGGYNEQFF. CDR3 bases: TGTGCCAGCAGCTTGATCTCGGGGGGCGGCTACAATGAGCAGTTCTTC.

The chain is built from TRBV4-3 and TRBJ1-2, with D uncertain. Germline V lookup: CDR1 LGHNA, CDR2 YSLEER. V was trimmed by 0 bases and J by 5 bases, leaving 13 bases between them. The CDR3 consists of 15 residues. CDR3 sequence (DNA): TGCGCCAGCAGCCAAGATGAGAATCTGGGGTATGGCTACACCTTC. This gives the protein CASSQDENLGYGYTF.

In this sample, this clone turned up once. The CDR3 region is CASSWGSREETQYF. The DNA for the CDR3 is TGCGCCAGCAGCTGGGGAAGCAGAGAAGAGACCCAGTACTTC. V gene TRBV5-1 combines with J gene TRBJ2-5; D unclear. CDR3 size: 14 residues. Per the germline V gene, CDR1 is SGHRS and CDR2 is YFSETQ. V gave up 3 bases and J gave up 3 bases, with 12 bases separating them.